This TCR delta chain stems from a study of Vδ1+ human thymocytes. Study-wide results and limits: Donors shared many TRG clonotypes but few TRD clonotypes. In the thymus, TRG and TRD repertoires looked highly polyclonal with Gaussian CDR3 lengths. Bulk data may be misread because of unexpected Vdelta2 sequences. Despite high sort purity, roughly 20% of thymic T cell receptor delta sequences were Vdelta2.

CDR3 size: 17 residues. The V and J ends lost 1 base and 0 bases respectively, with 21 bases between them. CDR1 and CDR2 (germline): TVYSNPD, GDNSRS (reference sequence). Remarks on this clone: As yet, its antigen is unknown.

Sorted Vdelta1+ thymocytes were about 97% to 99.6% pure. Extracted RNA was reverse transcribed into cDNA. CDR3 amplicons came from multiplex PCR with pooled V-gene forward and constant-region reverse primers. TCRdb re-called the multiplex PCR reads via CATT. Of 80,000 or so delta-chain clones in the sample, around 30% were seen once. The chain uses TRDV3 and TRDJ1; no definite D call. Sequenced sample: Vdelta1+ gamma-delta thymocytes from the thymus. The subset denotes: FACS-sorted CD3+ TCRalphabeta- TCRVdelta1+ TCRVdelta2- thymocytes. The receptor comes from a boy less than two years old who had congenital heart surgery. Here the CDR3 DNA reads TGTGCCTTTATAGCCCTCCCGGTACGGCTTTACACCGATAAACTCATCTTT. As protein: CAFIALPVRLYTDKLIF.